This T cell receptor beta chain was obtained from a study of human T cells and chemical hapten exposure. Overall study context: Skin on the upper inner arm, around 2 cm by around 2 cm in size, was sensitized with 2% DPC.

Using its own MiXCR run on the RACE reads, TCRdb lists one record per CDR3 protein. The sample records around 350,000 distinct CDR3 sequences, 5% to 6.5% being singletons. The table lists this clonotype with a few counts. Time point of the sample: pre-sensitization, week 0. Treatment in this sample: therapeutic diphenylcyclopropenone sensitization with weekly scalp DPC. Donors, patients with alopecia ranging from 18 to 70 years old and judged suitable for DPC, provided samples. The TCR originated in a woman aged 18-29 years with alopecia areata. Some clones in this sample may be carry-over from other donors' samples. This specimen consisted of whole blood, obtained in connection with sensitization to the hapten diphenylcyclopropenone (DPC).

The CDR3 protein is CASSFRGQTEAFF. The CDR3 bases are TGTGCCAGCAGCTTCAGGGGGCAGACTGAAGCTTTCTTT. The chain employs TRBV5-4 and TRBJ1-1; 8 positions match TRBD1. Germline trimming cut 2 bases from V and 5 bases from J; bases unmatched to any gene: 2. CDR1 is SGHNT, CDR2 YYREEE, per germline (reference sequence). CDR3 length: 13 residues.